The entry below gives a single TCR beta chain sequence along with its context. What it binds is not known. This record comes from a study of graft-versus-host responses after intestinal transplantation. Study-level information: Tacrolimus plus steroids were given to all recipients for roughly three years, preceded by anti-thymocyte globulin induction.

The repertoire was sequenced with immunoSEQ multiplex PCR; TCRdb's copy has only in-frame clones and lacks some. The sample contains 14,000 to 15,000 clones, around 94% of which appear only once. General observations from the study: Detected in recipient marrow were GvH clones, some of which were first observed in ileum or blood. There was an association between peak levels of circulating GvH clones and early post-transplant HvG declines. Graft-donor T cell macrochimerism in patients accompanied high graft-versus-host to host-versus-graft clonal ratios in allografts.

The source material was PBMCs, sampled 9 days after transplant. This receptor was obtained from a human patient who received an intestinal transplant, so some T cells may come from the graft donor.

The DNA of the CDR3 is TGCGCCAGCAGCCCGACGACTAGCGGGCCTCACTACGAGCAGTACTTC. This sequence encodes CASSPTTSGPHYEQYF. The chain combines TRBV4-1 with TRBJ2-7; TRBD2 matches 10 bases. Germline loops: CDR1 MGHRA, CDR2 YSYEKL. J lost 3 bases, V lost 4 bases, and 9 bases had no gene match. The CDR3 is 16 amino acids.